Listed below are T cell receptor beta chains from one sample, sequenced in a study of T cells and Merkel cell carcinoma outcomes. Repertoires were generated with immunoSEQ multiplex PCR, while TCRdb's copy carries only in-frame clones and drops some. The table has more than 9,500 clones, roughly 95% seen once. Sequenced material: tumor tissue from Merkel cell carcinoma. The receptors were gathered from a human donor with Merkel cell carcinoma. Each CDR3 is given with its conserved first and last residue. The D gene is left open where the match is weak.

>TRBD1|TRBV7-6|TRBJ1-1
TGTGCCAGCAGCTTATACCCCCGGGACAGGGTAAGGCGCACTGAAGCTTTCTTT
CASSLYPRDRVRRTEAFF
>.|TRBV4-2|TRBJ1-5
TGTGCCAGCAGCCAAGCCCGGGCCGGGGGAAATCAGCCCCAGCATTTT
CASSQARAGGNQPQHF
>TRBD1|TRBV28|TRBJ2-1
TGTGCCAGCAGGGGGACAGGGCCTAGGGGGCAGTTCTTC
CASRGTGPRGQFF
>.|TRBV18|TRBJ1-1
TGTGCCAGCTCACCAGCCACCTCTTCCTACACTGAAGCTTTCTTT
CASSPATSSYTEAFF
>TRBD1|TRBV5-1|TRBJ2-2
TGCGCCAGCAGCACCGGACAGGGGAGCACCGGGGAGCTGTTTTTT
CASSTGQGSTGELFF
>TRBD2|TRBV27|TRBJ2-6
TGTGCCAGCAGTTTTCGACTAGCGGGAGCTGGGGCCAACGTCCTGACTTTC
CASSFRLAGAGANVLTF
>.|TRBV7-2|TRBJ1-2
TGTGCCAGCAGCTTAGCGAAGGGGCCGACCTATGGCTACACCTTC
CASSLAKGPTYGYTF
>.|TRBV14|TRBJ2-4
TGTGCCAGCAGCCATCCCAGGGAAGGTATCAACATTCAGTACTTC
CASSHPREGINIQYF
>.|TRBV7-6|TRBJ2-2
TGTGCCAGCAGCTCCGGATTCGGGGGGCCGAACACCGGGGAGCTGTTTTTT
CASSSGFGGPNTGELFF
>.|TRBV4-1|TRBJ2-7
TGCGCCAGCAGGCCCGAGGGAGCGTCCTACGAGCAGTACTTC
CASRPEGASYEQYF
>TRBD2|TRBV4-3|TRBJ2-3
TGCGCCAGCAGCCAAGTGGTAGCGGGAGTCACAGATACGCAGTATTTT
CASSQVVAGVTDTQYF